This T cell receptor beta chain comes out of a study of T cells in Graves' hyperthyroidism and ophthalmopathy. Study results and limitations: The blood repertoire included most of the expanded thyroid clonotypes above 0.001. A model of 13 V-J pairs discriminated ophthalmopathy from stable hyperthyroidism.

Ten or more counts support this clonotype. Its specificity is unknown. Trimming took 3 bases from V and 4 from J; bases not matched to a gene: 6. The CDR3 contains 16 residues. From germline, CDR1 is SGHRS and CDR2 YFSETQ. TCR beta CDR3 regions were amplified from RNA transcripts. Carried out on the TCR CDR3, a first-round RT-PCR used the HTBI primer set. TCRdb re-analysed the multiplex PCR reads in MiXCR, keeping a single row per CDR3 protein. This table holds around 520,000 distinct CDR3 sequences, 14% found once. The rearrangement joins TRBV5-1 to TRBJ2-2, with 10 bases identical to TRBD1. Sequencing was performed on blood. This clonotype was obtained from a woman between 35 and 50 years old with Graves' hyperthyroidism. The chain's CDR3 is CASSSGTGVGTGELFF. The CDR3 nucleotides read TGCGCCAGCAGCTCCGGGACAGGGGTTGGCACCGGGGAGCTGTTTTTT.